The rows below give T cell receptor beta chains drawn from one sample of a study of T cell responses to AZD1222 COVID-19 vaccine. The table came from immunoSEQ multiplex PCR; TCRdb's copy has only in-frame clones and leaves some out. The profile shows tens of thousands of clones, roughly nine tenths of them singletons. This specimen consisted of peripheral blood, obtained 28 days after the second AZD1222 dose. All receptors come from an adult who received the AZD1222 COVID-19 vaccine. Each CDR3 is given with its conserved first and last residue. Fields, in order: clone size, J gene, V gene, CDR3 length, D gene, CDR3 protein, CDR3 DNA. D genes are given only for firm matches. Clone size, where shown, is once, few, many, or a class for clones that have expanded.

NA | TRBJ1-5 | TRBV30 | 14 | NA | CAWSTLDSNQPQHF | TGTGCCTGGAGTACCCTGGATAGCAATCAGCCCCAGCATTTT
once | TRBJ1-1 | TRBV4-1 | 12 | NA | CASSQEWGPAFF | TGCGCCAGCAGCCAAGAGTGGGGGCCGGCTTTCTTT
NA | TRBJ2-1 | TRBV5-1 | 13 | NA | CASSSDPNNEQFF | TGCGCCAGCAGCTCGGACCCGAACAATGAGCAGTTCTTC
NA | TRBJ2-7 | TRBV5-6 | 14 | NA | CASSLKGTWYEQYF | TGTGCCAGCAGCTTAAAGGGGACATGGTACGAGCAGTACTTC
NA | TRBJ1-2 | TRBV28 | 13 | TRBD1 | CASGRDSNYGYTF | TGTGCCAGCGGCAGGGACAGCAACTATGGCTACACCTTC
NA | TRBJ1-6 | TRBV16 | 13 | NA | CASTGTSNSPLHF | TGTGCCAGCACCGGGACATCTAATTCACCCCTCCACTTT
NA | TRBJ1-5 | TRBV6-5 | 14 | NA | CASTPGQSNQPQHF | TGTGCCAGCACCCCGGGACAAAGCAATCAGCCCCAGCATTTT
few | TRBJ1-1 | TRBV7-9 | 14 | NA | CASSWGTAMSEAFF | TGTGCCAGCAGCTGGGGGACCGCAATGTCTGAAGCTTTCTTT
few | TRBJ1-1 | TRBV18 | 18 | NA | CASLTWGRAKTMNTEAFF | TGTGCCAGCCTCACCTGGGGGAGGGCTAAGACCATGAACACTGAAGCTTTCTTT
NA | TRBJ2-7 | TRBV14 | 17 | NA | CASSQDNMRQALREQYF | TGTGCCAGCAGCCAAGATAATATGAGACAGGCACTACGGGAGCAGTACTTC
NA | TRBJ1-4 | TRBV7-7 | 15 | NA | CASSPQAARAEKLFF | TGTGCCAGCAGCCCCCAAGCGGCGCGAGCAGAAAAACTGTTTTTT
NA | TRBJ1-1 | TRBV4-3 | 16 | NA | CASSHSWLWGDTEAFF | TGCGCCAGCAGCCACTCATGGTTGTGGGGGGACACTGAAGCTTTCTTT
NA | TRBJ2-3 | TRBV27 | 13 | NA | CASSLRRGDTQYF | TGTGCCAGCAGTTTACGTAGGGGGGATACGCAGTATTTT
NA | TRBJ1-4 | TRBV5-1 | 16 | TRBD1 | CASSLQGATVNEKLFF | TGCGCCAGCAGCTTACAGGGGGCCACTGTTAATGAAAAACTGTTTTTT
NA | TRBJ1-3 | TRBV5-4 | 15 | TRBD1 | CASSADRGTGNTIYF | TGTGCCAGCAGCGCGGACAGGGGAACTGGAAACACCATATATTTT
NA | TRBJ2-3 | TRBV7-2 | 14 | TRBD1 | CASSLDRGRDTQYF | TGTGCCAGCAGCTTAGACAGGGGCCGGGATACGCAGTATTTT
NA | TRBJ1-5 | TRBV3-1/TRBV3-2 | 14 | NA | CASSQDRGNQPQHF | TGTGCCAGCAGCCAAGACAGGGGAAATCAGCCCCAGCATTTT
NA | TRBJ1-2 | TRBV28 | 14 | TRBD1 | CASSSRGQGGGYTF | TGTGCCAGCAGTTCAAGGGGACAGGGGGGCGGCTACACCTTC
NA | TRBJ2-4 | TRBV10-3 | 14 | TRBD2 | CASRWAGDPNIQYF | TGTGCCAGCCGGTGGGCGGGGGACCCAAACATTCAGTACTTC
NA | TRBJ1-1 | TRBV2 | 14 | NA | CASSVTDMNTEAFF | TGTGCCAGCAGTGTGACAGACATGAACACTGAAGCTTTCTTT
NA | TRBJ2-7 | TRBV30 | 14 | TRBD2 | CAWSISGGGWEQYF | TGTGCCTGGAGTATTAGCGGGGGGGGCTGGGAGCAGTACTTC
NA | TRBJ2-3 | TRBV30 | 14 | TRBD2 | CAWRVAGRTDTQYF | TGTGCCTGGAGAGTAGCGGGGCGCACAGATACGCAGTATTTT
NA | TRBJ2-2 | TRBV6-5 | 13 | NA | CASTSPNTGELFF | TGTGCCAGCACCAGCCCGAACACCGGGGAGCTGTTTTTT